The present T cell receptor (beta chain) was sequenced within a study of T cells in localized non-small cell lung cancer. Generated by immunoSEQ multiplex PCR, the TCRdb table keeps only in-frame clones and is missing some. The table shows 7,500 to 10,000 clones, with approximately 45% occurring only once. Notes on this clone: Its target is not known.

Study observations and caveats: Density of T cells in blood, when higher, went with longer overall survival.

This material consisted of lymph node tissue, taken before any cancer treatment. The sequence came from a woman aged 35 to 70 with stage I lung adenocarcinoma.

The DNA for the CDR3 is TGTGCCTGGAGTGTTACTGAGGATTCACCCCTCCACTTT. This codes for CAWSVTEDSPLHF. The rearrangement uses TRBV30 and TRBJ1-6; unclear D gene. The CDR3 is 13 amino acids. Germline lookup yields CDR1 GTSNPN and CDR2 SVGIG (reference sequence). The V end was cut by 0 bases, the J end by 8 bases, with 8 bases between.